What follows is one T cell receptor (beta chain) and its context. Its matching antigen is unknown. Time point meaning: patch test 2, 6 weeks after DPC sensitization. Stated treatment: therapeutic diphenylcyclopropenone sensitization with weekly scalp DPC. The authors extracted total RNA from unfractionated whole blood. Original processing methods: Samples contained a median of 95,638 TCRs, with a range of roughly 20,000 to 700,000. TCRdb ran MiXCR on the RACE reads and lists one entry per CDR3 protein. The authors' filters were not applied to this entry. Altogether 40,000 or so distinct CDR3 sequences are present, approximately 9.5% being singletons, with the ten largest covering 11% to 15%. The entry originates in a study of human T cells and chemical hapten exposure. Study-wide results and limits: TCRs exceeding a frequency of 1 in 1000 stayed unchanged under DPC sensitization. Every donor had alopecia, and their immune response may therefore differ from healthy people's.

V was shortened by 8 bases and J by 3 bases, with 10 bases between the two germline ends. This CDR3 is built from 12 residues. Germline V gene sequence: CDR1 MNHNY, CDR2 SVGAGI (reference sequence). The rearrangement uses TRBV6-6 and TRBJ1-1, with a possible D match to TRBD1 (6 bases). The source of this sequence is a woman under 40 with alopecia areata. Some clones in this sample may be carry-over from other donors' samples. The specimen comprised whole blood, sampled in connection with sensitization to the hapten diphenylcyclopropenone (DPC). In nucleotides, the CDR3 is TGTGCCAGCGGACAGCGGGACACTGAAGCTTTCTTT. Protein sequence: CASGQRDTEAFF.